The T cell receptor (beta chain) under discussion was sequenced for a study of blood T cells in healthy people across ages. V was cut by 2 bases and J by 8 bases, with 34 bases left in between. In germline, CDR1 is DFQATT, CDR2 SNEGSKA (reference sequence). This CDR3 is built from 20 residues. This clonotype was seen repeatedly, ten times or more. A second PCR of about 7 to 12 cycles used a sample-barcoded 5' primer and a J-beta primer mix. From the 5' RACE reads, TCRdb called clonotypes with MiXCR, one entry per CDR3 protein. The sample records some 1.5 million distinct CDR3 sequences, roughly 27% being singletons.

Sequencing was done on a sample of blood. The sequence was obtained from a woman younger than 45 in good health. This chain joins TRBV20-1 and TRBJ2-1; tentative D call: TRBD2 (6 bases). The CDR3 DNA reads TGCAGTGCTAGATCCCCTTGGGACTTAACTGTTAGGATTCTTGGCGATGAGCAGTTCTTC. Protein: CSARSPWDLTVRILGDEQFF.